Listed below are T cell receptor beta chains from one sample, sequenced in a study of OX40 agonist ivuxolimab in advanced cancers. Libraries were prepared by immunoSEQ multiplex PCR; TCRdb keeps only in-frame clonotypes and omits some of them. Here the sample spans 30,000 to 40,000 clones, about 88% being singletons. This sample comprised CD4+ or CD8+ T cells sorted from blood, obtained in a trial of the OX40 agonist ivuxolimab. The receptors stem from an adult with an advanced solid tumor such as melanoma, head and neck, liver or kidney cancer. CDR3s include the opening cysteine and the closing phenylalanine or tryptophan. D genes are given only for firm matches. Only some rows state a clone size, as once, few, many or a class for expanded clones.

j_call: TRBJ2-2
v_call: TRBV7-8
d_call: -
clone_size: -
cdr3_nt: TGTGCCAGCAACCCCGAGGCGCTGAACACCGGGGAGCTGTTTTTT
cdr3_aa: CASNPEALNTGELFF

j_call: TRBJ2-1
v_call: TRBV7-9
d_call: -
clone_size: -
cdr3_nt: TGTGCCAGCAGCTCGCTCGAAGGACGGCGTCACGGTGAGCAGTTCTTC
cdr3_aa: CASSSLEGRRHGEQFF

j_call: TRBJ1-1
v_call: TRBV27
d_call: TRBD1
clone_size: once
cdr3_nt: TGTGCCAGCAGTTTAGGACAGGGTATTGGGACTGAAGCTTTCTTT
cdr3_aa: CASSLGQGIGTEAFF

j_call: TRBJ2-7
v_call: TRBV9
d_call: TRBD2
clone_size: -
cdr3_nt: TGTGCCAGCAGCGGCGGACTAGCGGGGGCCTACGAGCAGTACTTC
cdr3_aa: CASSGGLAGAYEQYF

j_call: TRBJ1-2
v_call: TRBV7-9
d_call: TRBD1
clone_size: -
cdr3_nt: TGTGCCAGCCAAGGACAGGGGACCTATGGCTACACCTTC
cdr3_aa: CASQGQGTYGYTF

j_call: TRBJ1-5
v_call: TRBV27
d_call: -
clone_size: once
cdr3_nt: TGTGCCAGCAGTTTTTTAGGGGCCAATCAGCCCCAGCATTTT
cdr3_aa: CASSFLGANQPQHF

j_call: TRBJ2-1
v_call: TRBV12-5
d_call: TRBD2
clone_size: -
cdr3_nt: TGTGCTAGTGGTTTCGTAGCGGGCGCCGATGAGCAGTTCTTC
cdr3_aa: CASGFVAGADEQFF

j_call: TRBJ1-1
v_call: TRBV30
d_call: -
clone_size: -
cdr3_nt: TGTGCCTGGAGTCAGGGGATGAACACTGAAGCTTTCTTT
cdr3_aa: CAWSQGMNTEAFF

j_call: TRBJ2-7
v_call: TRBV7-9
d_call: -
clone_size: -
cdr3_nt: TGTGCCAGCAGTACGGACGGAATCTACGAGCAGTACTTC
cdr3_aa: CASSTDGIYEQYF

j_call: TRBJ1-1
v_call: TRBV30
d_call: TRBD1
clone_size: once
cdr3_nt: TGTGCCTGGGACAGGGGAGATGAAGCTTTCTTT
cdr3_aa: CAWDRGDEAFF

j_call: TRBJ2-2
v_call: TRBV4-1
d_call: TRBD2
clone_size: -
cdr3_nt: TGCGCCAGCAGCCAAGATCGGACTAGCGCCACCGGGGAGCTGTTTTTT
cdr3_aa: CASSQDRTSATGELFF

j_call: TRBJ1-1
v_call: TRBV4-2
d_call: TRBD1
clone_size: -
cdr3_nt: TGTGCCAGCAGCCTACGGACAGGGGCGAACACTGAAGCTTTCTTT
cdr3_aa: CASSLRTGANTEAFF